A single T cell receptor beta chain is shown here with its context. The antigen remains undetermined. The sample originates from a study of beta chain features in type 1 diabetes. Study-level findings and limits: For cells with high TCR expression, cDNA sequencing could yield over-representation.

CDR1 MDHEN and CDR2 SYDVKM come from the germline V gene. Trimming cost V 5 bases and J 5 bases, with 10 bases left between them. The CDR3 extends over 12 amino acids. Expressed TCRB transcripts were sequenced after all isolated RNA was converted to cDNA. Method: immunoSEQ multiplex PCR; TCRdb's copy keeps in-frame clones and lacks some. Here the sample spans 500,000 to 700,000 clones, around 15% being singletons. The sequencing sample was made of naive CD4+ T cells from blood. The TCR sequence derives from a man aged 18 to 29 in good health. The chain combines TRBV28 with TRBJ2-7; unclear D gene. The CDR3 DNA reads as TGTGCCAGCAGTCCCTTCACCCACGAGCAGTACTTC. This codes for CASSPFTHEQYF.